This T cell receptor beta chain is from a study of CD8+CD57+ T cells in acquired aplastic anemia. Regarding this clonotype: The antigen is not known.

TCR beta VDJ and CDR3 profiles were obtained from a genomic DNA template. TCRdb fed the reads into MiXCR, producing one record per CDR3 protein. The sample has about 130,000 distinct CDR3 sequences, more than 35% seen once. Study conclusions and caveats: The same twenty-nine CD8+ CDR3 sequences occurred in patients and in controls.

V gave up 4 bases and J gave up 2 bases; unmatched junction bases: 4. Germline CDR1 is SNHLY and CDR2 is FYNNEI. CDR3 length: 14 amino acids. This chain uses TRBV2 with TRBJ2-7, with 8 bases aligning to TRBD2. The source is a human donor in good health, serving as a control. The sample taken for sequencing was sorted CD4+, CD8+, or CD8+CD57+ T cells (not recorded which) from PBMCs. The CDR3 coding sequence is TGTGCCAGCAGTGTGGGCGGGGGGACCTACGAGCAGTACTTC. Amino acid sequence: CASSVGGGTYEQYF.